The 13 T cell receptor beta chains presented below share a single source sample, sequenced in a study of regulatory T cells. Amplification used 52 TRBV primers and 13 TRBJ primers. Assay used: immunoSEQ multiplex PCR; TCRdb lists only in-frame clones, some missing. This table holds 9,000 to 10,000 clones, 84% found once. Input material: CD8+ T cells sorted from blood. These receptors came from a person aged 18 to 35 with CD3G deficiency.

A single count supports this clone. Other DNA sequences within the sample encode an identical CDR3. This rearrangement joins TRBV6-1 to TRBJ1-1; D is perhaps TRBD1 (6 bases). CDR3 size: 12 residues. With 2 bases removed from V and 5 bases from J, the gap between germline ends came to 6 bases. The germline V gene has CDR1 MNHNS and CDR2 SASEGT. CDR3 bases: TGTGCCAGCAGTGAAAGGGGGACTGAAGCTTTCTTT. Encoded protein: CASSERGTEAFF.

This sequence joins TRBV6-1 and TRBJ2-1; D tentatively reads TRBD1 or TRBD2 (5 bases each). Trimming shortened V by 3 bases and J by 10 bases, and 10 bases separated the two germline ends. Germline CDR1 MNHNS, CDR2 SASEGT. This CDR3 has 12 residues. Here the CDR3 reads CASSEFWGEQFF. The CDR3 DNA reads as TGTGCCAGCAGTGAGTTTTGGGGGGAGCAGTTCTTC.

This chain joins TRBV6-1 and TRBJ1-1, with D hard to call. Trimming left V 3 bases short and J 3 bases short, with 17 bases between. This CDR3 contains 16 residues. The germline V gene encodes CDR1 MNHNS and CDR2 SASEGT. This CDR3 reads CASSDSGKRIYTEAFF. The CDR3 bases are TGTGCCAGCAGTGATTCGGGAAAAAGGATTTACACTGAAGCTTTCTTT.

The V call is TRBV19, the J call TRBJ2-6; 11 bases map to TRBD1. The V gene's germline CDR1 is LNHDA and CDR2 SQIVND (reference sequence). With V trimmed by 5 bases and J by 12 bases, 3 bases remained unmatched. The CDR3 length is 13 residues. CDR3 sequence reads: CASSSGTGGVLTF. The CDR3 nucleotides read TGTGCCAGTAGTTCCGGGACAGGGGGCGTCCTGACTTTC. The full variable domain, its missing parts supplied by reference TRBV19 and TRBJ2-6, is DGGITQSPKYLFRKEGQNVTLSCEQNLNHDAMYWYRQDPGQGLRLIYYSQIVNDFQKGDIAEGYSVSREKKESFPLTVTSAQKNPTAFYLCASSSGTGGVLTFGAGSRLTVL.

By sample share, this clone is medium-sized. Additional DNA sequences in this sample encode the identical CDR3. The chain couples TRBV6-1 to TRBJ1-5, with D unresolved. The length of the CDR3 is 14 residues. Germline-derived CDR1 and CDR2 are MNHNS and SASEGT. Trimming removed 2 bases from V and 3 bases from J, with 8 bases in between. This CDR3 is CASSERGPNQPQHF. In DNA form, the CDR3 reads TGTGCCAGCAGTGAAAGAGGCCCCAATCAGCCCCAGCATTTT.

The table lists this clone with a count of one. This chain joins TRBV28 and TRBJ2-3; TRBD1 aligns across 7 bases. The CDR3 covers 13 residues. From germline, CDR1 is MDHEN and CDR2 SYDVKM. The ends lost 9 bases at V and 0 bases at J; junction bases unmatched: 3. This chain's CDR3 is CASRQGSTDTQYF. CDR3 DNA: TGTGCCAGTCGACAGGGAAGCACAGATACGCAGTATTTT.

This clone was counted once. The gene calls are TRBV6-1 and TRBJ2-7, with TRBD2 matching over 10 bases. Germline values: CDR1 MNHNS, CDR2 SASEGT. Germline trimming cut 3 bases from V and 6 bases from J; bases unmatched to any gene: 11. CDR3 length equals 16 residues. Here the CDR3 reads CASSDLIAGGPAEQYF. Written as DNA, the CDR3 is TGTGCCAGCAGTGACCTAATAGCGGGAGGACCGGCCGAGCAGTACTTC.

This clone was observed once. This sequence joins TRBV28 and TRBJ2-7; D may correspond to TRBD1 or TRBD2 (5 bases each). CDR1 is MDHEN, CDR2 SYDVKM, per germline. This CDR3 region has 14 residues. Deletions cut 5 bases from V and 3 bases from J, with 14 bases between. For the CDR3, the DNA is TGTGCCAGCAGTGGGTCCGGGGACGGCTACGAGCAGTACTTC. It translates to CASSGSGDGYEQYF.

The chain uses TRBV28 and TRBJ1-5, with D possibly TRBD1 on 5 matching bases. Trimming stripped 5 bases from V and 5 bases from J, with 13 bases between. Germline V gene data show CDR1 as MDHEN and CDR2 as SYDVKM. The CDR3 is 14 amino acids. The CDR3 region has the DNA TGTGCCAGCAGTAGACAGATTAAGGATCAGCCCCAGCATTTT. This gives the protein CASSRQIKDQPQHF.

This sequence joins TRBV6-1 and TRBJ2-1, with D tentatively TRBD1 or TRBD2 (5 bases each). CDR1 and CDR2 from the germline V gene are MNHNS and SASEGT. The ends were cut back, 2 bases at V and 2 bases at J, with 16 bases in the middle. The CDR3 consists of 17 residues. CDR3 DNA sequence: TGTGCCAGCAGTGAATACGGCGGGCAGGGACCCTACAATGAGCAGTTCTTC. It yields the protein CASSEYGGQGPYNEQFF.

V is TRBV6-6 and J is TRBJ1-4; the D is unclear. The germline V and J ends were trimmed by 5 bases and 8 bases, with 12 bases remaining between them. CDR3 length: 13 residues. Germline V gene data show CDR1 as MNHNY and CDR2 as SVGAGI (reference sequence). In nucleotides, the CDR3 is TGTGCCAGCAGTCCCGGACCTAGGGAAAAACTGTTTTTT. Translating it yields CASSPGPREKLFF.

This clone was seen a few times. The CDR3 region is CASSQGGLLNEQFF. The CDR3 DNA is TGTGCCAGTAGTCAAGGGGGCCTTTTGAATGAGCAGTTCTTC. This sequence joins TRBV19 and TRBJ2-1; 7 bases align to TRBD1. The CDR3 runs to 14 residues. V lost 5 bases and J lost 7; bases outside the gene matches: 8. Germline CDR1 is LNHDA and CDR2 is SQIVND (reference sequence).

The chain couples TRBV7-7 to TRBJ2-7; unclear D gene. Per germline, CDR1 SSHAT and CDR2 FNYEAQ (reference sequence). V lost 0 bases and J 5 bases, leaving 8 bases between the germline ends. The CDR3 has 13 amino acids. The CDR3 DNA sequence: TGTGCCAGCAGCTTAGCAGAACATCACGAGCAGTACTTC. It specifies CASSLAEHHEQYF. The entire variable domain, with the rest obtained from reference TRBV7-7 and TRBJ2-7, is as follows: GAGVSQSPRYKVTKRGQDVTLRCDPISSHATLYWYQQALGQGPEFLTYFNYEAQPDKSGLPSDRFSAERPEGSISTLTIQRTEQRDSAMYRCASSLAEHHEQYFGPGTRLTVT.